One sample yielded the 11 T cell receptor beta chains listed below, sequenced in a study of T cells in Graves' hyperthyroidism and ophthalmopathy. Amplification of TCR beta CDR3 regions used RNA as the template. HTBI primers were used for first-round RT-PCR of the TCR CDR3. One entry per CDR3 protein results from TCRdb running MiXCR on the multiplex PCR reads. The sample carries some 380,000 distinct CDR3 sequences, approximately 12% recorded once. The sequenced material came from blood. The source of these receptors is a man aged 25 to 40 with Graves' hyperthyroidism that later progressed to Graves' ophthalmopathy.

This clonotype was found many times. The rearrangement uses TRBV11-2 and TRBJ1-4, with unresolved D. The CDR3 is 13 residues long. CDR1 and CDR2 from the germline V gene are SGHAT and FQNNGV. Trimming stripped 0 bases from V and 5 bases from J, with 4 bases between. The chain's CDR3 is CASSLEMNEKLFF. The CDR3 coding sequence is TGTGCCAGCAGCTTAGAGATGAATGAAAAACTGTTTTTT.

The table lists this clonotype with a few counts. V and J are TRBV6-5 and TRBJ2-2; 10 nucleotides line up with TRBD2. Germline CDR1 and CDR2: MNHEY and SVGAGI. The CDR3 runs 16 residues. The V gene end was trimmed by 5 bases and the J gene end by 3 bases; junction bases not matched to a gene: 6. CDR3 protein: CASSNPSGSYTGELFF. The CDR3 region has the DNA TGTGCCAGCAGTAACCCTAGCGGGAGCTACACCGGGGAGCTGTTTTTT.

This clonotype was detected a few times. The chain recombines TRBV18 with TRBJ1-3; D remains ambiguous. The CDR3 is 15 residues long. Between the trimmed V and J ends, which lost 5 bases and 0 bases, there was a span of 11 bases. From germline, CDR1 is KGHSH and CDR2 LQKENI. CDR3 sequence reads: CASSEQEGSGNTIYF. CDR3 nucleotides: TGTGCCAGCTCAGAACAAGAAGGCTCTGGAAACACCATATATTTT.

This clonotype was observed at least ten times. The rearrangement uses TRBV28 and TRBJ1-1; D remains ambiguous. Germline V lookup: CDR1 MDHEN, CDR2 SYDVKM. The CDR3 contains 15 residues. Deletions cut 5 bases from V and 2 bases from J, with 15 bases between. The chain's CDR3 is CASSPPTTVNTEAFF. The DNA of the CDR3 is TGTGCCAGCAGTCCTCCTACGACGGTTAACACTGAAGCTTTCTTT.

V and J are TRBV29-1 and TRBJ2-7; no firm D call. CDR3 length equals 13 residues. CDR1 is SQVTM and CDR2 is ANQGSEA in the germline V gene. V was trimmed by 4 bases and J by 0 bases, leaving 10 bases between them. CDR3 in DNA: TGCAGCGTTGCGGTGGGTCTCTCCTACGAGCAGTACTTC. Its protein product is CSVAVGLSYEQYF.

This clonotype was observed many times. This chain connects TRBV3-1 to TRBJ1-2; 11 bases line up with TRBD1. Germline CDR1 is LGHDT and CDR2 is YNNKEL (reference sequence). The length of the CDR3 is 16 residues. The V gene end was trimmed by 1 base and the J gene end by 5 bases; junction bases not matched to a gene: 6. Here the CDR3 reads CASSQVGGTGGYGYTF. DNA of the CDR3: TGTGCCAGCAGCCAAGTAGGAGGGACAGGGGGTTATGGCTACACCTTC.

This clonotype was recorded many times. The V and J genes are TRBV5-1 and TRBJ1-2, with no clear D. The CDR3 has 13 amino acids. Trimming took 4 bases from V and 4 from J, leaving 11 bases between them. Germline V gene sequence: CDR1 SGHRS, CDR2 YFSETQ. CDR3 nucleotides: TGCGCCAGCAGCCCGTCAGGAGCCTATGGCTACACCTTC. It codes for CASSPSGAYGYTF. The whole variable domain, remainder taken from reference TRBV5-1 and TRBJ1-2, is KAGVTQTPRYLIKTRGQQVTLSCSPISGHRSVSWYQQTPGQGLQFLFEYFSETQRNKGNFPGRFSGRQFSNSRSEMNVSTLELGDSALYLCASSPSGAYGYTFGSGTRLTVV.

There are a few counts of this clonotype. The gene calls are TRBV30 and TRBJ1-5, with 7 nucleotides matching TRBD1. The CDR3 runs 14 residues. CDR1 and CDR2 (germline): GTSNPN, SVGIG (reference sequence). V lost 2 bases and J lost 2; bases outside the gene matches: 3. The CDR3 protein is CAWSHGQGNQPQHF. DNA of the CDR3: TGTGCCTGGAGTCATGGACAGGGCAATCAGCCCCAGCATTTT.

This clonotype has a count of ten or more. This chain connects TRBV28 to TRBJ1-2; 8 bases agree with TRBD1. Germline V gives CDR1 MDHEN, CDR2 SYDVKM. The length of the CDR3 is 13 residues. Trimming removed 6 bases from V and 3 bases from J; junction bases left unmatched: 3. The chain's CDR3 is CASRVTGDYGYTF. CDR3 bases: TGTGCCAGCAGGGTGACAGGGGACTATGGCTACACCTTC.

In its sample, this clonotype was seen a few times. The chain carries TRBV5-1 and TRBJ1-2; 10 bases are a match to TRBD1. Per germline, CDR1 SGHRS and CDR2 YFSETQ. Unmatched junction bases numbered 12, after V lost 4 bases and J lost 0 bases. The CDR3 is 18 amino acids. CDR3 DNA: TGCGCCAGCAGCATTCTACCGGGACAGGGGAAGACTAACTATGGCTACACCTTC. This translates into CASSILPGQGKTNYGYTF. Drawing the rest from reference TRBV5-1 and TRBJ1-2, the complete variable domain is KAGVTQTPRYLIKTRGQQVTLSCSPISGHRSVSWYQQTPGQGLQFLFEYFSETQRNKGNFPGRFSGRQFSNSRSEMNVSTLELGDSALYLCASSILPGQGKTNYGYTFGSGTRLTVV.

The genes are TRBV7-9 and TRBJ2-1; 8 bases line up with TRBD1. The CDR3 has 14 amino acids. Germline V lookup: CDR1 SEHNR, CDR2 FQNEAQ (reference sequence). J was trimmed by 6 bases and V by 4 bases; bases with no gene match: 5. CDR3 amino acids: CASSSGGLFNEQFF. The CDR3 nucleotides are TGTGCCAGCAGCTCAGGGGGCCTCTTCAATGAGCAGTTCTTC.